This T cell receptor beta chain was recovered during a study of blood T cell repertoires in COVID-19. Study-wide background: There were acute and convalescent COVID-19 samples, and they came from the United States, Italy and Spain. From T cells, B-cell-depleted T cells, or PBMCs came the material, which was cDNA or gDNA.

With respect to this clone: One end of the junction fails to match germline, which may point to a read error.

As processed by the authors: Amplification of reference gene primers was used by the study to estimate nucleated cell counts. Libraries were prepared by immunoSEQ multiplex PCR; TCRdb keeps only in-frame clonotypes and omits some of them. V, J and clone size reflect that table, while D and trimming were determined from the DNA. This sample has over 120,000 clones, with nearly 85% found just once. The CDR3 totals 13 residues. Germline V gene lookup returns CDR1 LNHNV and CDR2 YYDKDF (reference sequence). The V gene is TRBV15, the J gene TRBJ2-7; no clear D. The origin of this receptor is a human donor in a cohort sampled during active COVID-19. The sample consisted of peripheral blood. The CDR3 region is CATRSTGLGEQYF. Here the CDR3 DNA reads TGTGCCACCCGCAGTACGGGTTTGGGCGAGCAGTACTTC.